The 15 T cell receptor beta chains presented below share a single source sample, sequenced in a study of shared clonotypes between healthy human individuals. CD8 cells classed as naive were CD45RO-negative and positively selected for CCR7, excluding terminally differentiated effector memory CD45RA+ cells. The assay was immunoSEQ multiplex PCR, and TCRdb's table has in-frame clones only and misses some. The table includes about 600,000 clones, more than 95% detected once. The source material was naive CD8+ T cells sorted from blood. The receptors shown here come from a man under 40 in good health.

This clone occurred once. This rearrangement joins TRBV11-1 to TRBJ2-3, with 9 nucleotides matching TRBD2. V lost 3 bases and J lost 4; bases outside the gene matches: 5. Germline CDR1 and CDR2: SGHAT and FQDESV (reference sequence). The length of the CDR3 is 15 residues. The DNA for the CDR3 is TGTGCCAGCAGCTTGGAACTAGCGGGCTCAGATACGCAGTATTTT. Its protein is CASSLELAGSDTQYF.

The CDR3 spells CASSLDHWGSSPSSYEQYF. The CDR3 DNA reads TGTGCCAGCAGCTTAGACCATTGGGGGTCTAGCCCGAGCTCCTACGAGCAGTACTTC. The chain uses TRBV11-2 and TRBJ2-7; tentatively, D is TRBD1 or TRBD2 (5 bases each). Germline V gene lookup returns CDR1 SGHAT and CDR2 FQNNGV. V was clipped by 0 bases and J by 0 bases, with 21 bases between them. This CDR3 spans 19 amino acids.

CDR3 in amino acids: CASTGGYEQYF. Here the CDR3 DNA reads TGTGCCAGTACAGGGGGTTACGAGCAGTACTTC. The chain employs TRBV5-4 and TRBJ2-7, with 8 bases lining up with TRBD1. V lost 8 bases and J lost 4; bases outside the gene matches: 2. CDR3 size: 11 residues. Germline lookup yields CDR1 SGHNT and CDR2 YYREEE (reference sequence).

The chain has TRBV7-9 and TRBJ2-1; D is perhaps TRBD1 (5 bases). Between the trimmed V and J ends, which lost 1 base and 3 bases, there was a span of 16 bases. Germline loops: CDR1 SEHNR, CDR2 FQNEAQ (reference sequence). The length of the CDR3 is 17 residues. CDR3 in amino acids: CASSLGTQGSNYNEQFF. For the CDR3, the DNA is TGTGCCAGCAGCTTAGGTACTCAGGGTTCGAACTACAATGAGCAGTTCTTC.

This chain uses TRBV7-8 with TRBJ2-1; D perhaps matches TRBD2 (5 bases). CDR1 is SGHVS and CDR2 is FQNEAQ in the germline V gene. V was cut by 3 bases and J by 6 bases, with 12 bases left in between. The CDR3 has 14 residues. For the CDR3, the DNA is TGTGCCAGCAGCTTTAACCTAGCCGGCAATGAGCAGTTCTTC. Translation: CASSFNLAGNEQFF.

V usage is TRBV7-2 and J usage is TRBJ2-1; perhaps TRBD1 as D (6 bases). V was cut by 5 bases and J by 2 bases, with 13 bases left in between. Per germline, CDR1 SGHTA and CDR2 FQGNSA. This CDR3 region has 15 residues. CDR3 nucleotide sequence: TGTGCCAGCAGCCCACCGGGACAAACCTACAATGAGCAGTTCTTC. Protein sequence: CASSPPGQTYNEQFF.

The CDR3 nucleotides read TGCAGCGTTGAAGCGGGGTATAACTACGAGCAGTACTTC. Residues: CSVEAGYNYEQYF. The V gene is TRBV29-1, the J gene TRBJ2-7; D perhaps matches TRBD2 (5 bases). V gave up 1 base and J gave up 3 bases, with 10 bases separating them. Germline CDR1 SQVTM, CDR2 ANQGSEA. The CDR3 spans 13 residues.

J is TRBJ2-1 and V is TRBV7-3, with TRBD2 as a possible D gene (6 bases). Germline values: CDR1 SGHTA, CDR2 FQGTGA. V was shortened by 5 bases and J by 9 bases, with 20 bases between the two germline ends. This CDR3 region has 15 residues. DNA of the CDR3: TGTGCCAGCAGCCTAGAGGGCGGGCCGGGAGCTGAGCAGTTCTTC. Translation gives CASSLEGGPGAEQFF.

The chain uses TRBV29-1 and TRBJ2-1; 8 positions agree with TRBD1. This CDR3 has 14 amino acids. J lost 0 bases, V lost 6 bases, and 4 bases had no gene match. CDR1 and CDR2 from the germline V gene are SQVTM and ANQGSEA. The CDR3 DNA reads TGCAGCGTGGCAGACAGGGGCTCCTACAATGAGCAGTTCTTC. Translated: CSVADRGSYNEQFF.

The V call is TRBV7-6, the J call TRBJ2-7; weak D call: TRBD2 (6 bases). Germline CDR1 SGHVS, CDR2 FNYEAQ. Deletions cut 5 bases from V and 5 bases from J, with 13 bases between. CDR3 length: 13 residues. Here the CDR3 DNA reads TGTGCCAGCAGCGGGACTGATAGCAACGAGCAGTACTTC. Encoded protein: CASSGTDSNEQYF.

The V gene is TRBV9, the J gene TRBJ2-2, with D perhaps being TRBD1 or TRBD2 (5 bases each). The CDR3 loop spans 12 amino acids. Trimming took 9 bases from V and 6 from J, leaving 12 bases between them. Germline V gene data show CDR1 as SGDLS and CDR2 as YYNGEE. The CDR3 loop reads CATEGIAGELFF. The CDR3 coding sequence is TGTGCCACCGAGGGGATTGCCGGGGAGCTGTTTTTT.

This chain connects TRBV6-5 to TRBJ1-5; D uncertain. V shed 4 bases and J shed 8 bases, with 9 bases lying between them. CDR3 length equals 12 residues. Looked up from germline, CDR1 is MNHEY and CDR2 is SVGAGI. For the CDR3, the DNA is TGTGCCAGCAGTTCGTACGGTGAGCCCCAGCATTTT. Translating gives CASSSYGEPQHF.

The rearrangement links TRBV28 to TRBJ2-5; D remains ambiguous. Per the germline V gene, CDR1 is MDHEN and CDR2 is SYDVKM. The V and J ends lost 3 bases and 5 bases respectively, with 10 bases between them. The CDR3 is 13 residues long. CDR3 residues: CASSFRPTETQYF. CDR3 bases: TGTGCCAGCAGTTTTCGGCCGACGGAGACCCAGTACTTC.

This chain connects TRBV6-5 to TRBJ2-7, with 10 bases fitting TRBD2. V shed 6 bases and J 1 base; nucleotides not matched to a gene: 6. Germline loops: CDR1 MNHEY, CDR2 SVGAGI. The CDR3 spans 15 residues. The CDR3 here is CASRLTSGPSYEQYF. The CDR3 DNA follows: TGTGCCAGCAGGCTGACTAGCGGGCCTTCCTACGAGCAGTACTTC.

The chain combines TRBV4-3 with TRBJ2-3; a weak D match, TRBD1 (6 bases). Trimming stripped 3 bases from V and 6 bases from J, with 10 bases between. Germline V gives CDR1 LGHNA, CDR2 YSLEER. The CDR3 totals 13 residues. The CDR3 region is CASSQSQGDTQYF. The DNA for the CDR3 is TGCGCCAGCAGCCAGAGCCAGGGGGATACGCAGTATTTT.